This entry features one TCR beta chain sequence. Enrollees, about 18 to 89 years old, lived in approximately 24 US areas. The entry originates in a study of blood T cell repertoires in COVID-19. Study-level information: Nucleic acid was either cDNA or gDNA, and it came from T cells, B-cell-depleted T cells, or PBMCs.

Methods used by the authors: Estimation of nucleated cell counts was performed using reference gene primer amplification. Profiled with immunoSEQ multiplex PCR; TCRdb holds only in-frame clones, not every one. Clone size and the V and J calls come from that table; the DNA yielded D and trimming. The sample carries about 180,000 clones, 85% to 90% recorded once. This TCR was recovered from a man aged 40-49 years who had recovered from COVID-19. The specimen was PBMCs or T cells enriched from blood (not recorded which).

This CDR3 is CASSLTTFGRGENIQYF. CDR3 DNA: TGCGCCAGCAGCCTTACCACTTTCGGGAGGGGCGAAAACATTCAGTACTTC. V is TRBV5-1 and J is TRBJ2-4, with 8 bases aligning to TRBD2. CDR3 length: 17 residues. Losses at the gene ends were 4 bases for V and 5 bases for J; bases not matched to a gene: 14. The germline CDR1 and CDR2 sequences are SGHRS and YFSETQ.